This TCR beta chain was identified in a study of patients and donors after allogeneic stem cell transplantation. MiXCR, applied by TCRdb to the RT-PCR reads, yields one record per CDR3 protein. The sample yields about a million distinct CDR3 sequences, roughly 18% seen once. The length of the CDR3 is 14 residues. Per the germline V gene, CDR1 is SGDLS and CDR2 is YYNGEE. Unmatched junction bases numbered 3, after V lost 3 bases and J lost 3 bases. Many counts were recorded for this clonotype. The chain uses TRBV9 and TRBJ2-1, with 7 bases identical to TRBD2. This clonotype was obtained from a human donor who was either an allogeneic HSCT recipient or a stem cell or donor lymphocyte infusion donor (not recorded which). It is not recorded whose cells these are; they may come from a transplant donor. Specimen: blood, either unsorted or a sorted T cell fraction (not recorded which). The CDR3 region has the DNA TGTGCCAGCAGCGCGAGGGACTACTACAATGAGCAGTTCTTC. It specifies CASSARDYYNEQFF. The complete variable domain, with remaining parts taken from reference TRBV9 and TRBJ2-1, reads DSGVTQTPKHLITATGQRVTLRCSPRSGDLSVYWYQQSLDQGLQFLIQYYNGEERAKGNILERFSAQQFPDLHSELNLSSLELGDSALYFCASSARDYYNEQFFGPGTRLTVL.